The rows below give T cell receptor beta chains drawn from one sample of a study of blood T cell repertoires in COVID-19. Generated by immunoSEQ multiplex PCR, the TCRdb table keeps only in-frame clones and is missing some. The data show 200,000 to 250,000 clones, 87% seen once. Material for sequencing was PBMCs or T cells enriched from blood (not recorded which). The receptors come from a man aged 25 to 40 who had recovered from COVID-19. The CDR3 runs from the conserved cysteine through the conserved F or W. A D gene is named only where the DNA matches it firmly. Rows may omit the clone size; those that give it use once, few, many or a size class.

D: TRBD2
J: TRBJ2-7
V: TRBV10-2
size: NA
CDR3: CASSAVSGNDEQYF
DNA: TGCGCCAGCAGCGCTGTTAGCGGGAACGACGAGCAGTACTTC

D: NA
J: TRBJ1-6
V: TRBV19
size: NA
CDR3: CASSSAFWDLSSYNSPLHF
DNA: TGTGCCAGTAGTAGTGCGTTTTGGGACTTAAGCTCCTATAATTCACCCCTCCACTTT

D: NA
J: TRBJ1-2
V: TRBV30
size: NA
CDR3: CAWRWGGSWLVDGYTF
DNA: TGTGCCTGGAGGTGGGGAGGATCGTGGCTCGTCGATGGCTACACCTTC

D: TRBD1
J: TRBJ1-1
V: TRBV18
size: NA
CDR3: CASSPTGQLNTEAFF
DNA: TGTGCCAGCTCACCAACGGGACAGCTGAACACTGAAGCTTTCTTT

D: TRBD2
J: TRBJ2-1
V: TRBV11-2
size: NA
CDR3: CASNLAGLSSYNEQFF
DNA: TGTGCCAGCAACCTAGCGGGATTGAGCTCCTACAATGAGCAGTTCTTC

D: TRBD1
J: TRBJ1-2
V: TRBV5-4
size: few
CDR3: CASSWDRDYGYTF
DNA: TGTGCCAGCAGCTGGGACAGGGACTATGGCTACACCTTC

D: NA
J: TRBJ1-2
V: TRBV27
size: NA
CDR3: CASSPRVGYGYTF
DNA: TGTGCCAGCAGTCCCAGGGTCGGCTATGGCTACACCTTC

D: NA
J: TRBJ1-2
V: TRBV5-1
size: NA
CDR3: CASSLDREWNYGYTF
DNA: TGCGCCAGCAGCTTGGACAGGGAATGGAACTATGGCTACACCTTC

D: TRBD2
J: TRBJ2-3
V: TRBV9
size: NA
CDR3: CASSVSGANVGHVDTQYF
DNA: TGTGCCAGCAGCGTTAGCGGGGCCAATGTCGGCCATGTAGATACGCAGTATTTT

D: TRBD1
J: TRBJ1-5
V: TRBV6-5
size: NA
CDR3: CASSYGQGVNQPQHF
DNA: TGTGCCAGCAGTTACGGACAGGGTGTGAATCAGCCCCAGCATTTT

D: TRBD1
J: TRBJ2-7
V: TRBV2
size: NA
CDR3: CASKLTGTEYEQYF
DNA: TGTGCCAGCAAATTGACAGGGACCGAGTACGAGCAGTACTTC

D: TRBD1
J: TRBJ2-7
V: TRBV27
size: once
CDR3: CASTQGVSYEQYF
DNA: TGTGCCAGCACCCAGGGGGTCTCCTACGAGCAGTACTTC

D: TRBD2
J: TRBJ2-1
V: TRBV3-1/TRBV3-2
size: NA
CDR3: CASSQIPGREFF
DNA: TGTGCCAGCAGCCAGATCCCCGGGAGGGAGTTCTTC

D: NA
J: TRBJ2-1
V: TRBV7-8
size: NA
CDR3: CASSFSRSFNEQFF
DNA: TGTGCCAGCAGCTTTAGTCGGAGCTTCAATGAGCAGTTCTTC

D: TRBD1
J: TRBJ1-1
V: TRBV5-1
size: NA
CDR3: CASSLVRGRTEAFF
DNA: TGCGCCAGCAGCTTGGTAAGGGGGCGCACTGAAGCTTTCTTT

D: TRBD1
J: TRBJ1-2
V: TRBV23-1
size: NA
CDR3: CASSPPKTGFAGYTF
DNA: TGCGCCAGCAGTCCGCCGAAGACAGGGTTTGCAGGCTACACCTTC

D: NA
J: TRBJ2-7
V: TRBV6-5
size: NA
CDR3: CASSYSGDNLYEQYF
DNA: TGTGCCAGCAGTTACTCAGGTGACAACCTCTACGAGCAGTACTTC

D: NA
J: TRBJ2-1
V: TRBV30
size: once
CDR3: CAWSSFHNSYNEQFF
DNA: TGTGCCTGGAGTTCATTTCACAACTCCTACAATGAGCAGTTCTTC

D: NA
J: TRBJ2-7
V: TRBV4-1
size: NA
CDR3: CASSQIGQTYEQYF
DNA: TGCGCCAGCAGCCAAATTGGACAGACCTACGAGCAGTACTTC

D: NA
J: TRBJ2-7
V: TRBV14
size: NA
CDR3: CASSQSGRLYEQYF
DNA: TGTGCCAGCAGCCAGAGCGGCAGACTGTACGAGCAGTACTTC

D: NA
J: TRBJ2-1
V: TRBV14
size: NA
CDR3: CASSLRPNGQFF
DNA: TGTGCCAGCAGCCTCAGGCCAAATGGGCAGTTCTTC

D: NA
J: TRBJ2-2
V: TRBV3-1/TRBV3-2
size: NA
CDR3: CASSQGAIRAGELFF
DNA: TGTGCCAGCAGCCAGGGGGCGATAAGGGCCGGGGAGCTGTTTTTT

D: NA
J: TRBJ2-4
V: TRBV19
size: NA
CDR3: CASSDPRGKNIQYF
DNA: TGTGCCAGTAGTGACCCCAGGGGAAAAAACATTCAGTACTTC

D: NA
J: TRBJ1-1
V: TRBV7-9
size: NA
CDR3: CASSLDRVGQTEAFF
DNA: TGTGCCAGCAGCTTAGACAGGGTAGGGCAGACTGAAGCTTTCTTT

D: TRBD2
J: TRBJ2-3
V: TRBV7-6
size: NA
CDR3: CASSLMPGLAGVTDTQYF
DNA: TGTGCCAGCAGCTTGATGCCGGGGCTAGCGGGTGTGACAGATACGCAGTATTTT

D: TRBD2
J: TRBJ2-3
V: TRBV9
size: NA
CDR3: CASSVSTSGGYGTDTQYF
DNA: TGTGCCAGCAGCGTATCTACTAGCGGGGGGTATGGCACAGATACGCAGTATTTT

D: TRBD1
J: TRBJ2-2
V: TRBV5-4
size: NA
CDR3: CASSWTGGGRRELFF
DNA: TGTGCCAGCAGTTGGACAGGGGGCGGTCGAAGGGAGCTGTTTTTT

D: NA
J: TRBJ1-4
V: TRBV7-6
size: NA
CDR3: CASSPQTGGGGELFF
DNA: TGTGCCAGCAGCCCCCAGACGGGGGGCGGAGGGGAACTGTTTTTT

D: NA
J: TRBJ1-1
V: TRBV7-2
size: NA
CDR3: CASSPAVSTEAFF
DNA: TGTGCCAGCAGCCCCGCAGTCAGTACTGAAGCTTTCTTT

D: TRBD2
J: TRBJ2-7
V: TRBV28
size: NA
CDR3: CAGCRTSGPGRPYEQYF
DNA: TGTGCCGGGTGCCGGACTAGCGGTCCCGGGCGCCCCTACGAGCAGTACTTC

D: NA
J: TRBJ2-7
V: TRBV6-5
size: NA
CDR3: CASSYRRGHSYEQYF
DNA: TGTGCCAGCAGTTACCGCAGGGGACACTCCTACGAGCAGTACTTC

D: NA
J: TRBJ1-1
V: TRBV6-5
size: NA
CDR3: CASSYVGSMNTEAFF
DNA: TGTGCCAGCAGTTACGTCGGGTCAATGAACACTGAAGCTTTCTTT

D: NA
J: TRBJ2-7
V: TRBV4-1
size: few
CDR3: CASSQVTGHGSYEQYF
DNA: TGCGCCAGCAGCCAAGTAACGGGACACGGATCCTACGAGCAGTACTTC

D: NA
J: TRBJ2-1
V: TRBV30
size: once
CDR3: CAWSVTGSSYNEQFF
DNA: TGTGCCTGGAGTGTGACTGGGAGCTCCTACAATGAGCAGTTCTTC

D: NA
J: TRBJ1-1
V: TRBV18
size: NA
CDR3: CASSPATWGPYTEAFF
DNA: TGTGCCAGCTCACCGGCAACCTGGGGGCCCTACACTGAAGCTTTCTTT

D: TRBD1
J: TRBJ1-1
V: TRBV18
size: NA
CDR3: CASSRGQGVYGEAFF
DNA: TGTGCCAGCTCACGGGGACAGGGGGTGTATGGTGAAGCTTTCTTT

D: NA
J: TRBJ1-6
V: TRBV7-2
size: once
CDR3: CASSPQGGDNSPLHF
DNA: TGTGCCAGCAGCCCGCAGGGAGGAGATAATTCACCCCTCCACTTT

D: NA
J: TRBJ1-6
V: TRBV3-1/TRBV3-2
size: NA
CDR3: CASSQGQAERWNSPLHF
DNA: TGTGCCAGCAGCCAAGGACAGGCCGAAAGGTGGAATTCACCCCTCCACTTT

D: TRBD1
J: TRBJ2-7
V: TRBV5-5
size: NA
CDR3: CASSSSQGYEQYF
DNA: TGTGCCAGCAGCTCCTCACAGGGGTACGAGCAGTACTTC

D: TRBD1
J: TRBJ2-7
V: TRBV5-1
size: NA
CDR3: CASGIDRVDEQYF
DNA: TGCGCCAGCGGGATCGACAGGGTCGACGAGCAGTACTTC

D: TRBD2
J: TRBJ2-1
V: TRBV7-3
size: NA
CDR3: CASSLNPLAGGNNEQFF
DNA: TGTGCCAGCAGCTTAAACCCGCTAGCGGGGGGAAACAATGAGCAGTTCTTC

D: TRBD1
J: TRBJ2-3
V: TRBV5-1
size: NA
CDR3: CASSNQGAIDTQYF
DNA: TGCGCCAGCAGCAACCAGGGGGCGATAGATACGCAGTATTTT

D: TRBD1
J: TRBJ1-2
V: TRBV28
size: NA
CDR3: CASNLEGGRGGGYTF
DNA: TGTGCCAGCAACCTAGAAGGGGGCAGAGGAGGAGGCTACACCTTC

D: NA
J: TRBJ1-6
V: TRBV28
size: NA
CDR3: CASSFADSPLHF
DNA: TGTGCCAGCAGTTTCGCAGATTCACCCCTCCACTTT

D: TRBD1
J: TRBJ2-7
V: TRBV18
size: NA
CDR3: CASSPSRDSYEQYF
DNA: TGTGCCAGCTCACCGTCCCGGGACAGCTACGAGCAGTACTTC

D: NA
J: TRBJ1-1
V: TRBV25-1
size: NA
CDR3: CASTPATSDTEAFF
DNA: TGTGCCAGCACCCCGGCAACTAGTGACACTGAAGCTTTCTTT

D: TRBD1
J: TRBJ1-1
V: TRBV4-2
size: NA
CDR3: CASSQGTGWPFF
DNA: TGTGCCAGCAGCCAAGGGACAGGGTGGCCTTTCTTT

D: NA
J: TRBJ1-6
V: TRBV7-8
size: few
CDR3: CASSWTDNSPLHF
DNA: TGTGCCAGCAGCTGGACAGACAATTCACCCCTCCACTTT

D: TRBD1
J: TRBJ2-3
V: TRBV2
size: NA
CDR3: CASGQDYTDTQYF
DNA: TGTGCCAGTGGACAGGATTACACAGATACGCAGTATTTT

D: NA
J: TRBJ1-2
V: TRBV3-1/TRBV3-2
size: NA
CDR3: CASSQAGGDYGYTF
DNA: TGTGCCAGCAGCCAAGCGGGAGGGGACTATGGCTACACCTTC

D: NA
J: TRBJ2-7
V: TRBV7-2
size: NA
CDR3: CASSLGGSSGEQYF
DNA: TGTGCCAGCAGCTTAGGTGGTAGCTCGGGAGAGCAGTACTTC

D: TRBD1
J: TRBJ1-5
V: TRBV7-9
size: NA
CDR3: CASTTGTGNQPQHF
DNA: TGTGCCAGCACTACCGGGACAGGCAATCAGCCCCAGCATTTT

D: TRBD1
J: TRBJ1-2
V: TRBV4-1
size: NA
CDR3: CASSNILIMGQYYGYTF
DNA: TGCGCCAGCAGCAACATACTTATCATGGGACAGTACTATGGCTACACCTTC

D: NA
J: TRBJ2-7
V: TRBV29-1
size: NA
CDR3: CSVEDSQAGGEQYF
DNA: TGCAGCGTTGAAGATTCGCAGGCTGGTGGCGAGCAGTACTTC

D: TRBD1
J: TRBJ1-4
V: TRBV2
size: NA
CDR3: CASTLFGQGLATNEKLFF
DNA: TGTGCCAGCACCTTATTTGGACAGGGACTTGCAACTAATGAAAAACTGTTTTTT